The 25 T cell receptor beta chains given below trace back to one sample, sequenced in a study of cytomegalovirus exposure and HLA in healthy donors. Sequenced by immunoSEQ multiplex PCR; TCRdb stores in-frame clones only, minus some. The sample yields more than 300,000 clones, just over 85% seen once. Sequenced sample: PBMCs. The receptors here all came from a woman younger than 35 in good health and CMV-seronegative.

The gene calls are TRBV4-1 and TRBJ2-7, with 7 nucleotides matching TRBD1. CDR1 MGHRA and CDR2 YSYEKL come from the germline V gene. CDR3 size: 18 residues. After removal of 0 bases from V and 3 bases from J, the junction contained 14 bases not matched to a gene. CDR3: CASSQDPRNRGLYYEQYF. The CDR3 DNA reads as TGCGCCAGCAGCCAAGACCCTCGGAACAGGGGCCTATACTACGAGCAGTACTTC.

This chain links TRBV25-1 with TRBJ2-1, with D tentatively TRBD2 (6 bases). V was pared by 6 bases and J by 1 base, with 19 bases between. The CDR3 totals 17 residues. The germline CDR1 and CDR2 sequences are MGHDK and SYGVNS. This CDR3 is CASSTYLGGDSYNEQFF. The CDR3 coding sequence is TGTGCCAGCAGCACCTACTTAGGCGGGGATTCCTACAATGAGCAGTTCTTC. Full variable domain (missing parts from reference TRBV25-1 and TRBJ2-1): EADIYQTPRYLVIGTGKKITLECSQTMGHDKMYWYQQDPGMELHLIHYSYGVNSTEKGDLSSESTVSRIRTEHFPLTLESARPSHTSQYLCASSTYLGGDSYNEQFFGPGTRLTVL.

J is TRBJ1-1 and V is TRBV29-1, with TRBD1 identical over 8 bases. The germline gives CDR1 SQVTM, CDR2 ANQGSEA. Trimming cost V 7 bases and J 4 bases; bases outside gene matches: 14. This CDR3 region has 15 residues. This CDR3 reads CSGVGDTGGGTEAFF. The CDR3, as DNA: TGCAGCGGCGTCGGGGATACAGGGGGAGGCACTGAAGCTTTCTTT. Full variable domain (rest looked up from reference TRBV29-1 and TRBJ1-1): SAVISQKPSRDICQRGTSLTIQCQVDSQVTMMFWYRQQPGQSLTLIATANQGSEATYESGFVIDKFPISRPNLTFSTLTVSNMSPEDSSIYLCSGVGDTGGGTEAFFGQGTRLTVV.

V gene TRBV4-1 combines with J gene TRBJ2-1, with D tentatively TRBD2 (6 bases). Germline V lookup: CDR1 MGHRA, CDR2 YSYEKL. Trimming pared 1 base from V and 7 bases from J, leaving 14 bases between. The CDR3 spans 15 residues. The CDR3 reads CASSQGLEMFNEQFF. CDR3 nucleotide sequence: TGCGCCAGCAGCCAAGGACTAGAGATGTTTAATGAGCAGTTCTTC.

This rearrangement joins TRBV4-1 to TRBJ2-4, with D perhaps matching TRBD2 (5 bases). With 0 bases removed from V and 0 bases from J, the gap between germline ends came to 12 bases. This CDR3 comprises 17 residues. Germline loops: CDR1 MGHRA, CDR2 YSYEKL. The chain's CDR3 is CASSQDRTLLAKNIQYF. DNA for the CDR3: TGCGCCAGCAGCCAAGATCGGACTTTACTAGCCAAAAACATTCAGTACTTC.

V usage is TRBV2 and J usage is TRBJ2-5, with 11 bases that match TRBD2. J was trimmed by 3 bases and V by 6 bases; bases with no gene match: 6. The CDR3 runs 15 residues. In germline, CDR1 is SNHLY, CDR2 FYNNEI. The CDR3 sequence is CASRAELAGEETQYF. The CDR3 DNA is TGTGCCAGCAGGGCAGAACTAGCGGGAGAAGAGACCCAGTACTTC.

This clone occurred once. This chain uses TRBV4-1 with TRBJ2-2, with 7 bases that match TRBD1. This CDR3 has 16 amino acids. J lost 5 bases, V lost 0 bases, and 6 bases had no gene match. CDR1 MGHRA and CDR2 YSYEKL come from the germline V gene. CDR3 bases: TGCGCCAGCAGCCAAGAGGCAGGGGGATTGACCGGGGAGCTGTTTTTT. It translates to CASSQEAGGLTGELFF.

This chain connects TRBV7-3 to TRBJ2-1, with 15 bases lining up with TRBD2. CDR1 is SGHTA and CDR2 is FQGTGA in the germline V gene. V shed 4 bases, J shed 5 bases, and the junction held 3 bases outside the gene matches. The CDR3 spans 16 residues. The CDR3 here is CASSSRTSGRDNEQFF. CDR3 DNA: TGTGCCAGCAGCTCTAGGACTAGCGGGAGGGACAATGAGCAGTTCTTC.

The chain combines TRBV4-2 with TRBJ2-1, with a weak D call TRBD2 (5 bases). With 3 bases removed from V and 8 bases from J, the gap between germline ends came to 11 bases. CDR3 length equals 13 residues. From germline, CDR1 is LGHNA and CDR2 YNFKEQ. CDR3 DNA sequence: TGTGCCAGCAGCCAGCTGGAGGTGGATGAGCAGTTCTTC. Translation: CASSQLEVDEQFF.

The CDR3 protein is CASSLRGANTEAFF. The CDR3 DNA reads TGTGCCAGCAGCCTGCGGGGGGCAAACACTGAAGCTTTCTTT. The V gene is TRBV6-1, the J gene TRBJ1-1; a possible D gene is TRBD1 (6 bases). CDR1 and CDR2 from the germline V gene are MNHNS and SASEGT. V lost 6 bases and J lost 2, with 13 bases in between. This CDR3 has 14 residues.

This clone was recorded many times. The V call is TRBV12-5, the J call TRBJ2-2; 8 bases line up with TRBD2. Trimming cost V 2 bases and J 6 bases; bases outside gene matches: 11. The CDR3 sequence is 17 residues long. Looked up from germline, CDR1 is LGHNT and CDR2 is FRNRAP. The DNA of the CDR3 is TGTGCTAGTGGTTTGTCACCGGGACTAGTAGGAGCCGGGGAGCTGTTTTTT. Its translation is CASGLSPGLVGAGELFF.

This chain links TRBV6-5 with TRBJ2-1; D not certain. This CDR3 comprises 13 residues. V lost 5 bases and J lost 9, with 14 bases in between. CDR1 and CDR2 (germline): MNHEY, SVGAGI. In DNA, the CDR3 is TGTGCCAGCAGTGTGAGGCCTTCCTCTGAGCAGTTCTTC. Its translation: CASSVRPSSEQFF.

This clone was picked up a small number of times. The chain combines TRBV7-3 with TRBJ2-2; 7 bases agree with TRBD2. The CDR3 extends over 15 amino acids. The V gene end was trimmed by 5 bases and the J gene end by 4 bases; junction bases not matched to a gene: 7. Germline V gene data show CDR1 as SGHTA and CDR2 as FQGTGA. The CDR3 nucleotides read TGTGCCAGCAGCGCGCACCAGCGGGGCACCGGGGAGCTGTTTTTT. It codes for CASSAHQRGTGELFF.

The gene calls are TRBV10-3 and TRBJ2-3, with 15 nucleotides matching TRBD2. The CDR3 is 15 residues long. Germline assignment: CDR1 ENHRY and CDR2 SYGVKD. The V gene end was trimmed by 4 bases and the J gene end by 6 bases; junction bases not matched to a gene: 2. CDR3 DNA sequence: TGTGCCATCAGTGGGACTAGCGGGAGGGCCGATACGCAGTATTTT. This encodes CAISGTSGRADTQYF.

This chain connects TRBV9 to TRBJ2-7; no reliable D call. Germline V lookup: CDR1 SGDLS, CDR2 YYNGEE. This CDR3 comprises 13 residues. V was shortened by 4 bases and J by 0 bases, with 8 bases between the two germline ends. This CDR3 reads CASSPGTSYEQYF. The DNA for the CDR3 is TGTGCCAGCAGCCCAGGCACCTCCTACGAGCAGTACTTC. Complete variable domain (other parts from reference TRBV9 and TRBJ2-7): DSGVTQTPKHLITATGQRVTLRCSPRSGDLSVYWYQQSLDQGLQFLIQYYNGEERAKGNILERFSAQQFPDLHSELNLSSLELGDSALYFCASSPGTSYEQYFGPGTRLTVT.

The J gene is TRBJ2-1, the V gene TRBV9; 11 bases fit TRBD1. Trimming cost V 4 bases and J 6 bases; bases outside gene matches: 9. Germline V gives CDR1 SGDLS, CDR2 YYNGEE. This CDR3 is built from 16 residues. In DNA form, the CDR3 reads TGTGCCAGCAGCATCCAAGGGACAGGGGGGTCCAATGAGCAGTTCTTC. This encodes CASSIQGTGGSNEQFF.

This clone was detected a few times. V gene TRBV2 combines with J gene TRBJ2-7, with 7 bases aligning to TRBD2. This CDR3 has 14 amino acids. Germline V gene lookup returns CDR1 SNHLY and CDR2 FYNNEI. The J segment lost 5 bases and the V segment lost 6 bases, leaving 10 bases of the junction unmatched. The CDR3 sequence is CASRTETSRHEQYF. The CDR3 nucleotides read TGTGCCAGCAGGACCGAGACTAGCAGGCACGAGCAGTACTTC.

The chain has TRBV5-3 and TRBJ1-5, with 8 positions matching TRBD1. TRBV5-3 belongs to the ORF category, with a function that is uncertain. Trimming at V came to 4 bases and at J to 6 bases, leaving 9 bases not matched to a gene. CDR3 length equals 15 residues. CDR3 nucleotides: TGTGCCAGAAGCCCCGCCAGGGGGCGGATTCAGCCCCAGCATTTT. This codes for CARSPARGRIQPQHF.

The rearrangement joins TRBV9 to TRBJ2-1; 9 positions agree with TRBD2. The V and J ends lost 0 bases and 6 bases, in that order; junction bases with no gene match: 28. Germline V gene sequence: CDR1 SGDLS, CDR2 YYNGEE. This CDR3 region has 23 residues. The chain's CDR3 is CASSVASQWVAGEGLEGSNEQFF. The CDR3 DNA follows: TGTGCCAGCAGCGTAGCTTCTCAATGGGTAGCGGGAGAAGGTTTAGAAGGTTCCAATGAGCAGTTCTTC. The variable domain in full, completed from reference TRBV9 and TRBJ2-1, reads DSGVTQTPKHLITATGQRVTLRCSPRSGDLSVYWYQQSLDQGLQFLIQYYNGEERAKGNILERFSAQQFPDLHSELNLSSLELGDSALYFCASSVASQWVAGEGLEGSNEQFFGPGTRLTVL.

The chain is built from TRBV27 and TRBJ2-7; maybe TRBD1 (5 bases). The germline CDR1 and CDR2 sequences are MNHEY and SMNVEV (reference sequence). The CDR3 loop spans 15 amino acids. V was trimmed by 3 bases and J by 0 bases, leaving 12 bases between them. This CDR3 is CASSFSGSLSYEQYF. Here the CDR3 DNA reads TGTGCCAGCAGTTTCTCAGGGTCCCTCTCCTACGAGCAGTACTTC.

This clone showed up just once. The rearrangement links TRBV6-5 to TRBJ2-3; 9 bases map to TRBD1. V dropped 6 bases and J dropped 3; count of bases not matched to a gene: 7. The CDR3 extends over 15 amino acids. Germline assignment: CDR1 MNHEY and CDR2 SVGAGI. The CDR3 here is CASRGLGQGTDTQYF. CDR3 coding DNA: TGTGCCAGCAGGGGTTTGGGACAGGGAACAGATACGCAGTATTTT.

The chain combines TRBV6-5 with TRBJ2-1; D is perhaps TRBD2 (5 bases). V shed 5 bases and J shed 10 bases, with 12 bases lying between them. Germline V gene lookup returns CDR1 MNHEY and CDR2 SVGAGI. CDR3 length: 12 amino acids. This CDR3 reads CASSPSGGEQFF. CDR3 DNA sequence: TGTGCCAGCAGTCCAAGCGGCGGGGAGCAGTTCTTC.

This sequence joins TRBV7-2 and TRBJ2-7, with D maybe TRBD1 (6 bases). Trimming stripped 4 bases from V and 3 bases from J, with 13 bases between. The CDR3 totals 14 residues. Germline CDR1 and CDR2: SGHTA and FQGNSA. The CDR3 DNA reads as TGTGCCAGCAGCTCCACAGGGCAGTACTACGAGCAGTACTTC. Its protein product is CASSSTGQYYEQYF.

The CDR3 coding sequence is TGTGCCAGCAAACAGGGCGGGGAGCTGTTTTTT. Protein sequence: CASKQGGELFF. The chain carries TRBV27 and TRBJ2-2; perhaps TRBD1 as D (6 bases). CDR1 and CDR2 (germline): MNHEY, SMNVEV (reference sequence). The CDR3 is 11 residues long. The V and J ends lost 7 bases and 7 bases respectively, with 7 bases between them.

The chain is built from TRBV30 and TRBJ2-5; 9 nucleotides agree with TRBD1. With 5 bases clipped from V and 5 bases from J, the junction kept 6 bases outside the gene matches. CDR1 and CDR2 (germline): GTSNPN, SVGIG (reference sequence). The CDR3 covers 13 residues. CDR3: CAWSTGGSETQYF. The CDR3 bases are TGTGCCTGGTCAACAGGGGGCTCGGAGACCCAGTACTTC. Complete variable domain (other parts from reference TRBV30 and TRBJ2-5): SQTIHQWPATLVQPVGSPLSLECTVEGTSNPNLYWYRQAAGRGLQLLFYSVGIGQISSEVPQNLSASRPQDRQFILSSKKLLLSDSGFYLCAWSTGGSETQYFGPGTRLLVL.